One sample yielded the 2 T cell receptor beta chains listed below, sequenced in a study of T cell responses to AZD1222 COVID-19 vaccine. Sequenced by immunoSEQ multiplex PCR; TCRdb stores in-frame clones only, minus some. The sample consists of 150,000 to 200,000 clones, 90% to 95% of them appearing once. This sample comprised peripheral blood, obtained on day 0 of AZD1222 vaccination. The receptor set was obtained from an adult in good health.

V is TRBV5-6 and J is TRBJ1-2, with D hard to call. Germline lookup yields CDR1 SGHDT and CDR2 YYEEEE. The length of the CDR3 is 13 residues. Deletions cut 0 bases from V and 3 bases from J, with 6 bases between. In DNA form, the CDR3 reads TGTGCCAGCAGCTTGGAGGTGGACTATGGCTACACCTTC. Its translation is CASSLEVDYGYTF.

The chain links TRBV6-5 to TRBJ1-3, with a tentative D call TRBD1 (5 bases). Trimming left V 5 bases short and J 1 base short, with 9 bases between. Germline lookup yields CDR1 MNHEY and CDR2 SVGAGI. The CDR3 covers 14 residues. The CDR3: CASSRGGSGNTIYF. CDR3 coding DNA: TGTGCCAGCAGTAGGGGCGGGTCTGGAAACACCATATATTTT.